The T cell receptor beta chain under discussion was sequenced for a study of CD8 T cells in Susac syndrome. Overall study context: Among the Susac syndrome patients sequenced, roughly six had active disease and about eight were in remission. Patients with Susac syndrome were therapy-naive, taking corticosteroids, with some also receiving intravenous immunoglobulin, or taking intravenous immunoglobulin alone at the time their blood was drawn.

RNA amounts of about 0.5 to 1 ug underwent reverse transcription with random hexamers. Multiplex immunoSEQ PCR targeted 54 Vbeta and 13 Jbeta TCR beta segments. TCRdb re-analysed the immunoSEQ multiplex PCR reads in MiXCR, keeping a single row per CDR3 protein. The sample shows 75,000 or so distinct CDR3 sequences, roughly 94% of them seen only once. High-throughput TCR beta sequencing covered peripheral CD8+ and CD4+ T cells. The receptor's source is a human donor with Susac syndrome. The sample taken for sequencing was CD8+ T cells from PBMCs.

The CDR3 sequence: CASSQPETNYGYTF. The CDR3 DNA reads as TGCGCCAGCAGCCAACCAGAAACTAACTATGGCTACACCTTC. The chain has TRBV4-1 and TRBJ1-2; unclear D gene. Per germline, CDR1 MGHRA and CDR2 YSYEKL. The CDR3 covers 14 residues. V was shortened by 2 bases and J by 0 bases, with 7 bases between the two germline ends.